The clone carrying this TCR beta chain appeared a few times. Its matching antigen is unknown. Trimming stripped 8 bases from V and 3 bases from J, with 18 bases between. Germline assignment: CDR1 SGHDT and CDR2 YYEEEE. The CDR3 extends over 15 amino acids. TCRdb itself ran the reads through MiXCR, one entry per CDR3 protein. The sample carries 900,000 to 950,000 distinct CDR3 sequences, around 32% recorded once. This entry belongs to a study of T cell repertoires in cytomegalovirus infection. The wider study: Recently identified HLA-C-restricted CMV epitopes were used, and well-studied HLA-B-restricted CMV epitopes were used as well. Matching HLA type and CMV infection were both indicated by public TCR beta signatures. Regarding the study as a whole: HLA-C-restricted, CMV-specific TCR beta clonotypes were dominant ex vivo. The cumulative frequency of public TCR beta families identified carriers of CMV plus the relevant HLA.

This receptor was obtained from a human donor in good health (CMV status not recorded). Some clones in this sample may be carry-over from other donors' samples. V usage is TRBV5-6 and J usage is TRBJ2-1; a weak D match, TRBD2 (7 bases). The material was cultured CD8+ T cells from PBMCs, obtained from culture after CMV antigen stimulation. The CDR3 bases are TGTGCCAGTTTCGATGGCGGGGGCGTCTACAATGAGCAGTTCTTC. Protein product: CASFDGGGVYNEQFF.